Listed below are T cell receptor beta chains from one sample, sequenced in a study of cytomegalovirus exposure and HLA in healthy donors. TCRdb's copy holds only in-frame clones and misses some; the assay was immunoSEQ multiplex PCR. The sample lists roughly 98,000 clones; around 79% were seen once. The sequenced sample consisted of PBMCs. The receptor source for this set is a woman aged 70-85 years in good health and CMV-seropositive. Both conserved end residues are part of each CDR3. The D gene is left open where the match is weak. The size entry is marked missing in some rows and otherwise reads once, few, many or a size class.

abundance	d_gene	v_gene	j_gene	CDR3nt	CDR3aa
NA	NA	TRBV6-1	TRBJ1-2	TGTGCCAGCAGTGAACCCGGGGCGGCCGGGGGCTATGGCTACACCTTC	CASSEPGAAGGYGYTF
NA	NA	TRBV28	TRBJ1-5	TGTGCCAGTCAGTTTCGGGGGAATCAGCCCCAGCATTTT	CASQFRGNQPQHF
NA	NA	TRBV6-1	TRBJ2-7	TGTGCCAGCATGGGTGGGGCGGGGGCGGGGGAGCAGTACTTC	CASMGGAGAGEQYF
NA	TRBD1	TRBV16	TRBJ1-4	TGTGCCAGCAGCCTCCGACAGGGGATCGGCGAAAAACTGTTTTTT	CASSLRQGIGEKLFF
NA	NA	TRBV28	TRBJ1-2	TGTGCCAGCAGTCCCACTCCCGGGTTCTATGGCTACACCTTC	CASSPTPGFYGYTF
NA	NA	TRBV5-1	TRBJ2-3	TGCGCCAGCAGCTTGGTGGGGGCCAGGGAAGATACGCAGTATTTT	CASSLVGAREDTQYF
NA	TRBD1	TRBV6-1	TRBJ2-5	TGTGCCAGCATGGTTTGGACAGGACAAGAGACCCAGTACTTC	CASMVWTGQETQYF
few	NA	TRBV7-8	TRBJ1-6	TGTGCCAGCAGTTTAGTTCAGGTGGATAATTCACCCCTCCACTTT	CASSLVQVDNSPLHF
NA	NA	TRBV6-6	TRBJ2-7	TGTGCCAGCAGTTACTCATATCCCTACGAGCAGTACTTC	CASSYSYPYEQYF
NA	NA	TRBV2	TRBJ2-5	TGTGCCAGCAATCAGGGGACCCAAGAGACCCAGTACTTC	CASNQGTQETQYF
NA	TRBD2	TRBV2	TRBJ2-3	TGTGCCAGCATCCCCGGGGGGGGATATACGCAGTATTTT	CASIPGGGYTQYF
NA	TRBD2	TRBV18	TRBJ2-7	TGTGCCAGCTCGTCCAACCAGCGGGAGCTATACGAGCAGTACTTC	CASSSNQRELYEQYF
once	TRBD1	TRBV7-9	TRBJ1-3	TGTGCCAGCAGCGTGGGACAGGGGACGAGGAGCTCTGGAAACGCCATATATTTT	CASSVGQGTRSSGNAIYF
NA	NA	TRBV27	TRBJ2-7	TGTGCCAGCAGTTCACGGCAGGGGAGCGAGCAGTACTTC	CASSSRQGSEQYF
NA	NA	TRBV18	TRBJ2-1	TGTGCCAGCTCACCCCCGACAGGCACACCCTCCTACAATGAGCAGTTCTTC	CASSPPTGTPSYNEQFF
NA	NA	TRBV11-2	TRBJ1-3	TGTGCCAGCAGCTCGTTATGGGGGACAACAACTGGAAACACCATATATTTT	CASSSLWGTTTGNTIYF
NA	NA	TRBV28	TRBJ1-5	TGTGCCAGCAGGGTGAACAGCCTCAATCAGCCCCAGCATTTT	CASRVNSLNQPQHF
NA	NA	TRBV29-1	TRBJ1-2	TGCAGCGTTGCCCTCTTAGAGGGGGACGGGGGCTACACCTTC	CSVALLEGDGGYTF
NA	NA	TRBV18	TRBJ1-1	TGTGCCAGCTCACCACCAAATTCTCGACAGGCCATGAACACTGAAGCTTTCTTT	CASSPPNSRQAMNTEAFF
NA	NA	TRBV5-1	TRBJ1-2	TGCGCCAGCAGCTCCAGCGGGGGCAACTATGGCTACACCTTC	CASSSSGGNYGYTF
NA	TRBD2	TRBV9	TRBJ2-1	TGTGCCAGCAGCGTTCGGACTAGCGGGAGGCATGAGCAGTTCTTC	CASSVRTSGRHEQFF
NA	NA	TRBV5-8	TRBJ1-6	TGTGCCAGCAGCTTGCAGGGCTGGGGATTTTCACCCCTCCACTTT	CASSLQGWGFSPLHF
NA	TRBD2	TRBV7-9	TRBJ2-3	TGTGCCAGCAGCTTAATTGCGGGGGGGAGGCGGCTCACAGATACGCAGTATTTT	CASSLIAGGRRLTDTQYF
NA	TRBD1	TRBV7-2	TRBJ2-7	TGTGCCAGCAGCCCTCCGGGACAGGTTTTCTACGAGCAGTACTTC	CASSPPGQVFYEQYF
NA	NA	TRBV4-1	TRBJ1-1	TGCGCCAGCAGCCAAGCGGTGAAGAATGAAGCTTTCTTT	CASSQAVKNEAFF
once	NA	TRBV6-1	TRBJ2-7	TGTGCCAGCAGTGAAGCTCAACCAGGGGCCTACGAGCAGTACTTC	CASSEAQPGAYEQYF
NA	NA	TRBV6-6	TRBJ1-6	TGTGCCAGCAGACAACGACAGGAATCCTATAATTCACCCCTCCACTTT	CASRQRQESYNSPLHF
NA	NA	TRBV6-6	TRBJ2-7	TGTGCCAGCAGTTTGCCGGCAGGGACCTACGAGCAGTACTTC	CASSLPAGTYEQYF
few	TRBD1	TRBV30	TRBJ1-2	TGTGCCTGGAGACAACAGGGGATCGGCTATGGCTACACCTTC	CAWRQQGIGYGYTF
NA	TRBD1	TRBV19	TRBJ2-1	TGTGCCAGTACCCCCGCCCGACAGGGCAATGAGCAGTTCTTC	CASTPARQGNEQFF
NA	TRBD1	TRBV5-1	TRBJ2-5	TGCGCCAGCAGCTACGAAATGACAGGGCGAGAGACCCAGTACTTC	CASSYEMTGRETQYF
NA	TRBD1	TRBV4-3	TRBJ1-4	TGCGCCAGCAGCCAAAACCGACAGGGTGGGCATGAAAAACTGTTTTTT	CASSQNRQGGHEKLFF
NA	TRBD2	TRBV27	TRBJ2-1	TGTGCCAGCAGTCTTAGCGGGAGCTCCTACAATGAGCAGTTCTTC	CASSLSGSSYNEQFF
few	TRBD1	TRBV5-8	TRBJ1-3	TGTGCCAGCAGCCCGGGACAGTCATACTCTGGAAACACCATATATTTT	CASSPGQSYSGNTIYF
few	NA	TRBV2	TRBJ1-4	TGTGCCAGCAGGCTGGGGGCCGGTGAAAAACTGTTTTTT	CASRLGAGEKLFF
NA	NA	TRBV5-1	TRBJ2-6	TGCGCCAGCAGCCCTGGACAGACCTCTGGGGCCAACGTCCTGACTTTC	CASSPGQTSGANVLTF
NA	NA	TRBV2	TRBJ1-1	TGTGCCAGCAGTGAGGACAGTAACACTGAAGCTTTCTTT	CASSEDSNTEAFF
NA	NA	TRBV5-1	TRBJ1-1	TGCGCCAGCAGCTTGGCCGTGGGGGCGACTGAAGCTTTCTTT	CASSLAVGATEAFF